The present T cell receptor (beta chain) was sequenced within a study of blood T cell repertoires in COVID-19. Looking at the study overall: COVID-19 samples collected from the United States, Italy and Spain covered acute and convalescent phases. T cells, B-cell-depleted T cells, or PBMCs provided the cDNA or gDNA that served as material.

From germline, CDR1 is LNHDA and CDR2 SQIVND (reference sequence). The CDR3 loop spans 14 amino acids. Losses at the gene ends were 6 bases for V and 2 bases for J; bases not matched to a gene: 5. As handled by the study authors: By means of reference gene primer amplification, nucleated cell counts were estimated. TCRdb's table, derived via immunoSEQ multiplex PCR, lists solely in-frame clones and lacks some. The V and J calls and clone size come from that table; D and trimming were worked out from the DNA. The table has around 100,000 clones, approximately 80% seen once. The count of this clone is one.

The receptor was derived from a woman in her sixties or seventies with acute or convalescent COVID-19. The chain couples TRBV19 to TRBJ2-5; 8 nucleotides line up with TRBD2. Material: peripheral blood. The CDR3 spells CASSERLAQETQYF. For the CDR3, the DNA is TGTGCCAGTAGCGAGAGACTAGCGCAAGAGACCCAGTACTTC.